This passage covers 4 T cell receptor beta chains from one sample sequenced in a study of blood T cells in healthy people across ages. Primers used in a second PCR of about 6 to 12 cycles were a sample-barcoded 5' primer and a J-beta primer mix. TCRdb fed the 5' RACE reads into MiXCR, producing one record per CDR3 protein. The repertoire has about 1.1 million distinct CDR3 sequences, 30% to 40% of them found once; the top ten carry less than 15%. Sequences were obtained from blood. The receptors shown here come from a young man in good health.

This clonotype was recorded a few times. The J gene is TRBJ1-2, the V gene TRBV9; 7 bases map to TRBD1. After removal of 1 base from V and 5 bases from J, the junction contained 11 bases not matched to a gene. The length of the CDR3 is 16 residues. Germline values: CDR1 SGDLS, CDR2 YYNGEE. CDR3 amino acids: CASSVTQGRKDYGYTF. The CDR3 DNA follows: TGTGCCAGCAGCGTAACACAGGGGCGGAAGGATTATGGCTACACCTTC.

This clonotype was found a few times. The chain joins TRBV4-1 to TRBJ1-5, with a weak D call TRBD1 (6 bases). V lost 0 bases and J lost 4, with 10 bases in between. The CDR3 loop spans 15 amino acids. CDR1 and CDR2 (germline): MGHRA, YSYEKL. The chain's CDR3 is CASSQEGGANQPQHF. For the CDR3, the DNA is TGCGCCAGCAGCCAAGAAGGGGGGGCGAATCAGCCCCAGCATTTT.

The V gene is TRBV7-9, the J gene TRBJ2-3; D is unclear. The germline gives CDR1 SEHNR, CDR2 FQNEAQ (reference sequence). This CDR3 spans 17 amino acids. V was pared by 2 bases and J by 0 bases, with 15 bases between. The CDR3 coding sequence is TGTGCCAGCAGCTTATTCCCGCCGTACAGAAGCACAGATACGCAGTATTTT. The encoded protein is CASSLFPPYRSTDTQYF.

This clonotype was counted ten times or more. The V and J genes are TRBV4-1 and TRBJ2-5; 7 bases are shared with TRBD1. The V gene end was trimmed by 2 bases and the J gene end by 3 bases; junction bases not matched to a gene: 6. The CDR3 loop spans 15 amino acids. Germline V gene lookup returns CDR1 MGHRA and CDR2 YSYEKL. Here the CDR3 reads CASSQPSGTEETQYF. The CDR3 bases are TGCGCCAGCAGCCAACCCTCGGGGACAGAAGAGACCCAGTACTTC.